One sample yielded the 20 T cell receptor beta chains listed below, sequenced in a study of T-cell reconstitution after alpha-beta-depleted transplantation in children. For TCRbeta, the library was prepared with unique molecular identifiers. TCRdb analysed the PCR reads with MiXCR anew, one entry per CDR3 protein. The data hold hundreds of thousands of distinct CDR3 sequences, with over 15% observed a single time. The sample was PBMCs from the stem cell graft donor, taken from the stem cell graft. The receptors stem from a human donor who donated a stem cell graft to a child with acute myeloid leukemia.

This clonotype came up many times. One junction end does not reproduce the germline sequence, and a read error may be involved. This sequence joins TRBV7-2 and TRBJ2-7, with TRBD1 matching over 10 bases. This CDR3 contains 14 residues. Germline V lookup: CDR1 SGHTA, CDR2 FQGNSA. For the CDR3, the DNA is TGTGCCAGCAGCCTGACAGGGGGCTCCAACGAGCAGTACTTC. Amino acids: CASSLTGGSNEQYF.

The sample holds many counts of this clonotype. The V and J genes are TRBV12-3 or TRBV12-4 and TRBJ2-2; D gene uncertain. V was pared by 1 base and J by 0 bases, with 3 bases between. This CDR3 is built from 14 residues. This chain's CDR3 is CASSLGTNTGELFF. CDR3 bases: TGTGCCAGCAGTTTAGGGACGAACACCGGGGAGCTGTTTTTT.

The CDR3 nucleotides read TGTGCCAGCAGTGAATGGGGCGAGGCCTATGGCTACACCTTC. This encodes CASSEWGEAYGYTF. The J gene is TRBJ1-2, the V gene TRBV25-1; possibly TRBD1 for D (5 bases). Germline V gene lookup returns CDR1 MGHDK and CDR2 SYGVNS. The V end lost 1 base, the J end lost 4 bases, and 10 bases lay between the germline ends. This CDR3 has 14 amino acids.

This CDR3 reads CASSLFGFRGTYNEQFF. As DNA, the CDR3 is TGTGCCAGCAGCTTATTTGGATTCAGGGGGACCTACAATGAGCAGTTCTTC. The chain combines TRBV7-6 with TRBJ2-1, with 7 positions matching TRBD1. Germline V CDR1 and CDR2: SGHVS, FNYEAQ. This CDR3 region has 17 residues. Germline trimming cut 2 bases from V and 2 bases from J; bases unmatched to any gene: 9.

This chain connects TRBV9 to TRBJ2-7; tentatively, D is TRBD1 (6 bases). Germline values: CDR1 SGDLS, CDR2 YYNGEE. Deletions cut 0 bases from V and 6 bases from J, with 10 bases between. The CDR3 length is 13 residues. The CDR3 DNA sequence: TGTGCCAGCAGCGTAGCCAGGGGCGGCGAGCAGTACTTC. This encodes CASSVARGGEQYF.

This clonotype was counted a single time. The CDR3 sequence: CATSDSPRGSSSYEQYF. The CDR3 region has the DNA TGTGCCACCAGTGATTCTCCTAGGGGGTCGTCATCCTACGAGCAGTACTTC. The rearrangement links TRBV24-1 to TRBJ2-7, with D perhaps matching TRBD1 (6 bases). Germline-derived CDR1 and CDR2 are KGHDR and SFDVKD. CDR3 size: 17 residues. V was cut by 2 bases and J by 1 base, with 17 bases left in between.

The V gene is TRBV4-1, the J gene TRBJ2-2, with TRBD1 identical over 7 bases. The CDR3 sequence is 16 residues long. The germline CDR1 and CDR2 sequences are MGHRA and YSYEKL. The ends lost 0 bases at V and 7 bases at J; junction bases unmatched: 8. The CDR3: CASSQDLRQGNGELFF. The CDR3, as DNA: TGCGCCAGCAGCCAAGATTTGCGACAGGGTAACGGGGAGCTGTTTTTT.

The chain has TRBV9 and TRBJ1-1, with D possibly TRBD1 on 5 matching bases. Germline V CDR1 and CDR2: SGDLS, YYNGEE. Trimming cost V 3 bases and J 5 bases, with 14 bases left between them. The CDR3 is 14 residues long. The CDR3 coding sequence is TGTGCCAGCAGCGGAAAGTGGGGGATGACTGAAGCTTTCTTT. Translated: CASSGKWGMTEAFF.

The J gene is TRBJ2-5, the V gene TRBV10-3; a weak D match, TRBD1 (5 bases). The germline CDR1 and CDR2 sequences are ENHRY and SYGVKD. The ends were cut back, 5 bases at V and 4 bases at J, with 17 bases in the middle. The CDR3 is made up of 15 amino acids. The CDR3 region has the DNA TGTGCCATCAGTTCTACCACGACAGACTTAGAGACCCAGTACTTC. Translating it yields CAISSTTTDLETQYF.

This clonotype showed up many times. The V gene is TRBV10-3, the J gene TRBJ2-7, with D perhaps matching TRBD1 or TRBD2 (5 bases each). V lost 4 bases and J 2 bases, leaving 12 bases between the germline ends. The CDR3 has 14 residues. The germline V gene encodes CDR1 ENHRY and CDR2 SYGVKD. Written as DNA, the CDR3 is TGTGCCATCAGTGTCCGGGACGGGCCCTACGAGCAGTACTTC. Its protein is CAISVRDGPYEQYF.

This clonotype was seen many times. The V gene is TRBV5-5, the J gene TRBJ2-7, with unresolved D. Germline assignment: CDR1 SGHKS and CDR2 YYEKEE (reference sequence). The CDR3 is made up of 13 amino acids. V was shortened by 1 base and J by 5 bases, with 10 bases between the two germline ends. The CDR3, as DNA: TGTGCCAGCAGCTTGTCGGTGAGCCACGAGCAGTACTTC. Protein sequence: CASSLSVSHEQYF.

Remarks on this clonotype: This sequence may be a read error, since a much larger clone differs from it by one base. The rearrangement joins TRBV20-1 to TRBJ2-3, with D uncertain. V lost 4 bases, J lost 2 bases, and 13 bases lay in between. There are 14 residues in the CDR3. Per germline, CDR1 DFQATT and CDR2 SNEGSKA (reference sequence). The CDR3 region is CSAMLGQTTDTQYF. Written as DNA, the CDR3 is TGCAGTGCTATGCTCGGGCAGACCACAGATACGCAGTATTTT.

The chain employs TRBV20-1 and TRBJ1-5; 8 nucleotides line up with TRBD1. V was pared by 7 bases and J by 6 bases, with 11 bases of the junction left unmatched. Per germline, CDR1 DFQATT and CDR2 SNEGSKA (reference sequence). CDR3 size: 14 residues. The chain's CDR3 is CSGLDRGGSQPQHF. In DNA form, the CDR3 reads TGCAGTGGACTAGACAGGGGTGGGAGTCAGCCCCAGCATTTT.

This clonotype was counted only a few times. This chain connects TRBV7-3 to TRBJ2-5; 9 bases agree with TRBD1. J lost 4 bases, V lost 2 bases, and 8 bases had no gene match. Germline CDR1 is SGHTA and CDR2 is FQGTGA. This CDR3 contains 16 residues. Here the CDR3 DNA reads TGTGCCAGCAGCTTAGCTGGAACAGGGGGCGGAGAGACCCAGTACTTC. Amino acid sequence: CASSLAGTGGGETQYF.

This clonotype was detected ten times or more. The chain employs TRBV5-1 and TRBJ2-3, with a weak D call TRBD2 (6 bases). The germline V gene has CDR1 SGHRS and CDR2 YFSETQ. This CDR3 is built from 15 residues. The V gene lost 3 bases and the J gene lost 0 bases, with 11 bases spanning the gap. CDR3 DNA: TGCGCCAGCAGCTCAGACGGGACTAGCACAGATACGCAGTATTTT. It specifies CASSSDGTSTDTQYF. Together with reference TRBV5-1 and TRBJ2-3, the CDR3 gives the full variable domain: KAGVTQTPRYLIKTRGQQVTLSCSPISGHRSVSWYQQTPGQGLQFLFEYFSETQRNKGNFPGRFSGRQFSNSRSEMNVSTLELGDSALYLCASSSDGTSTDTQYFGPGTRLTVL.

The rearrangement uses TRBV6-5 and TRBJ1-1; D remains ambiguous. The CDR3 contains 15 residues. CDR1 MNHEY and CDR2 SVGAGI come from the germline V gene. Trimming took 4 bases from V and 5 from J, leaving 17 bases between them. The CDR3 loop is CASSSRLLPGTEAFF. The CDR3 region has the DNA TGTGCCAGCAGTTCCCGACTCCTTCCGGGAACTGAAGCTTTCTTT.

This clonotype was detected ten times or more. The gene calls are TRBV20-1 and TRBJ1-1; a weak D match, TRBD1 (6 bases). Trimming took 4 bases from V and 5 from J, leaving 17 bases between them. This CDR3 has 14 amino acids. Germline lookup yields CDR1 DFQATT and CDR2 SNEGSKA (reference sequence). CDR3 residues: CSATQVQGRTEAFF. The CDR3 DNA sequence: TGCAGTGCTACCCAAGTCCAGGGGCGAACTGAAGCTTTCTTT.

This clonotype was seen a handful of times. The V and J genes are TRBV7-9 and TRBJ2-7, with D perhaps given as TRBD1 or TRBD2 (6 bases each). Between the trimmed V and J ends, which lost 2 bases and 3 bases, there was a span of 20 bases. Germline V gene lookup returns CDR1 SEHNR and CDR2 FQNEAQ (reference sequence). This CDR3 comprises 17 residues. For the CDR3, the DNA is TGTGCCAGCAGCTTATACGGCGGGGACTGGGACAACTACGAGCAGTACTTC. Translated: CASSLYGGDWDNYEQYF.

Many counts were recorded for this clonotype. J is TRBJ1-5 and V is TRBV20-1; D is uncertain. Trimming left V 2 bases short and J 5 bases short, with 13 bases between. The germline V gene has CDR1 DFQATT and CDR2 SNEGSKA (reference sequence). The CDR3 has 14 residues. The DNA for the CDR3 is TGCAGTGCTAGACTCGAGGGAGCCCATCAGCCCCAGCATTTT. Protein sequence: CSARLEGAHQPQHF.

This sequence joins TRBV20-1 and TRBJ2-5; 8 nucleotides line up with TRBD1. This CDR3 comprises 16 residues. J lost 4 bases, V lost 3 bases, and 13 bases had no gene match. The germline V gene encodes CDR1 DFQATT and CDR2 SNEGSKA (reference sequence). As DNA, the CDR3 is TGCAGTGCTAGCTCCTATGACAGGGGAGAGGCAGAGACCCAGTACTTC. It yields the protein CSASSYDRGEAETQYF.